This T cell receptor beta chain was observed in a study of T cell responses to AZD1222 COVID-19 vaccine (dated by TCRdb to the early 2020s). In terms of the full investigation: AZD1222 recipients with second doses at about 4 weeks or about 12 weeks were pooled, because spike-specific TCR depth and breadth did not differ between schedules. A total of more than 230 trial participants underwent TCR sequencing, of whom nearly 210 received two doses of AZD1222 and some 26 received two doses of the MenACWY control vaccine. Enrollment into the trials was organized by age into subgroups of 18-55, 56-69 and 70-plus years, and those subgroups contained 148, 28 and 57 TCR-sequenced participants, respectively. What the authors observed across the whole study: Conclusions about previously exposed vaccinees are limited because only six or seven AZD1222 recipients were SARS-CoV-2 seropositive at baseline. The vaccine-associated CD4 TCRs covered the entire spike protein, and the dominant responses fell in regions 160-218 and 743-854. In the small 56-69-year group, the increase in depth fell short of significance, most likely because of low power. Reportedly, almost half of the unique spike-specific TCRs recognized epitopes lying outside the regions that are mutated in the B.1.351 and B.1.1.7 variants. No day 14 peak-response samples were available, so repertoires were characterized only after the peak T cell response. After two AZD1222 doses, spike-specific TCR breadth and depth were significantly higher than at day 0 and than in MenACWY recipients. Most participants were white British and females outnumbered males, and the authors suggested that clonal diversity may have been underestimated.

The CDR3 starts with the cysteine, ends with the phenylalanine, and has 13 residues. Only the CDR3 DNA stays, 39 bases, in frame from base 1. V is clipped by 5 bases and J by 7 bases, and the sequence between their germline boundaries is 11 bases long. The CDR3 regions of human TCRbeta chains were analyzed by immunosequencing. Concerning the study's data processing: Repertoire TCRs were checked for matches against a reference library of SARS-CoV-2-specific TCRs that had been generated using the MIRA antigen-specificity platform. Breadth was defined as the fraction of unique TCRs that were SARS-CoV-2-associated, and depth was defined as the fraction of total T cells that were SARS-CoV-2-associated. Using the MIRA data, each spike-specific TCR was mapped to the spike region that the TCR reacts to and placed in a CD4 or CD8 class. Log10-transformed breadth and depth values were compared by one-way ANOVA with Sidak's multiple comparisons tests. TCRdb provides this immuneACCESS table in a form limited to in-frame rearrangements. Some clones are lacking; in checked studies, under half of them reflect an unresolved V gene, and why the rest are absent is not known. D and trimming come from the DNA, and the V and J calls and clone size come from that table. The sample includes over 150,000 clones, with about nine tenths observed a single time. Of the sample, approximately 3% falls within the top ten clones.

With respect to this clone: There is no known antigen for this receptor. No base qualities exist here, and no much larger clone lies one base off it.

The sample's time point, from its label and the paper: baseline before first vaccination. Samples from vaccinated people were obtained from the UK trials COV001 and COV002, which included a single-blind randomized controlled phase 2/3 trial of AZD1222 (ChAdOx1 nCoV-19) in healthy adults. Trial participant PBMC samples were collected at day 0 and day 28 after the second dose for TCRbeta chain sequencing. Rearrangement joined TRBV12-3 or TRBV12-4 to TRBJ2-2; tentative D gene TRBD2, with 5 bases matching. This clonotype was obtained from an adult in good health. Sequences were derived from peripheral blood, sampled on day 0 of AZD1222 vaccination. The CDR3: CASSQTRYGELFF. The nucleotide sequence reads as follows: TGTGCCAGCAGTCAAACTAGGTACGGGGAGCTGTTTTTT.